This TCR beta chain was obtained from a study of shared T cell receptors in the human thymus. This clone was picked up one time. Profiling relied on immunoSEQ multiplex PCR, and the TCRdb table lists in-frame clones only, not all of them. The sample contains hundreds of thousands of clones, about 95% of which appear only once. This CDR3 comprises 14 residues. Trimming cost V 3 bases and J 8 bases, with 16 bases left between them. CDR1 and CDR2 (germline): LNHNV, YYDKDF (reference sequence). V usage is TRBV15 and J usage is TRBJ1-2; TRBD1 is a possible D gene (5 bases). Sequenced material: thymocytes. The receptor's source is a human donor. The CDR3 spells CATSRGRGSGGYTF. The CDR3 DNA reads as TGTGCCACCAGCAGGGGAAGGGGTTCGGGAGGCTACACCTTC.